Shown below are 6 T cell receptor beta chains from a single sample sequenced in a study of blood T cell repertoires in COVID-19. The repertoire was sequenced with immunoSEQ multiplex PCR; TCRdb's copy has only in-frame clones and lacks some. The sample yields some 180,000 clones, around nine tenths seen once. Sequenced sample: peripheral blood. Receptors originate from a man aged 50 to 60 who had recovered from COVID-19.

J is TRBJ2-1 and V is TRBV19; 8 bases are shared with TRBD2. Germline CDR1 is LNHDA and CDR2 is SQIVND (reference sequence). V was clipped by 3 bases and J by 8 bases; unmatched bases: 12. The CDR3 covers 16 residues. CDR3 DNA: TGTGCCAGTAGTATCCCCGGGAGGGCCTCTTCCGATGAGCAGTTCTTC. The encoded protein is CASSIPGRASSDEQFF. The full variable domain, completed using reference TRBV19 and TRBJ2-1, is DGGITQSPKYLFRKEGQNVTLSCEQNLNHDAMYWYRQDPGQGLRLIYYSQIVNDFQKGDIAEGYSVSREKKESFPLTVTSAQKNPTAFYLCASSIPGRASSDEQFFGPGTRLTVL.

This clone was detected a few times. The chain uses TRBV4-2 and TRBJ2-7, with 7 bases fitting TRBD2. In germline, CDR1 is LGHNA, CDR2 YNFKEQ. After removal of 0 bases from V and 0 bases from J, the junction contained 5 bases not matched to a gene. There are 16 residues in the CDR3. In DNA form, the CDR3 reads TGTGCCAGCAGCCAAGATTTCGGGACTACCTCCTACGAGCAGTACTTC. Residues: CASSQDFGTTSYEQYF.

The J gene is TRBJ1-3, the V gene TRBV11-2; TRBD1 is a possible D gene (5 bases). Trimming shortened V by 6 bases and J by 2 bases, and 17 bases separated the two germline ends. Germline-derived CDR1 and CDR2 are SGHAT and FQNNGV. The CDR3 length is 16 residues. The chain's CDR3 is CASSQGFQWAGNTIYF. In nucleotides, the CDR3 is TGTGCCAGCAGTCAGGGTTTCCAATGGGCTGGAAACACCATATATTTT.

This sequence joins TRBV5-1 and TRBJ2-7; D is unresolved. Germline lookup yields CDR1 SGHRS and CDR2 YFSETQ. V lost 2 bases and J lost 5, with 17 bases in between. CDR3 length: 15 amino acids. This chain's CDR3 is CASSLSPAVGDEQYF. CDR3 bases: TGCGCCAGCAGCTTATCCCCCGCGGTAGGCGACGAGCAGTACTTC.

This chain uses TRBV7-3 with TRBJ2-7, with 7 positions matching TRBD2. The V and J ends lost 4 bases and 7 bases, in that order; junction bases with no gene match: 7. Germline loops: CDR1 SGHTA, CDR2 FQGTGA. The CDR3 totals 13 residues. The chain's CDR3 is CASSSSPSGEQYF. The CDR3 bases are TGTGCCAGCAGCTCAAGCCCTAGCGGAGAGCAGTACTTC.

V and J are TRBV7-9 and TRBJ1-1; D is ambiguous. There are 13 residues in the CDR3. V was cut by 5 bases and J by 2 bases, with 9 bases left in between. Germline CDR1 is SEHNR and CDR2 is FQNEAQ (reference sequence). The CDR3 here is CASSPSTNTEAFF. CDR3 DNA: TGTGCCAGCAGCCCTTCGACAAACACTGAAGCTTTCTTT. Full variable domain (missing parts from reference TRBV7-9 and TRBJ1-1): DTGVSQNPRHKITKRGQNVTFRCDPISEHNRLYWYRQTLGQGPEFLTYFQNEAQLEKSRLLSDRFSAERPKGSFSTLEIQRTEQGDSAMYLCASSPSTNTEAFFGQGTRLTVV.